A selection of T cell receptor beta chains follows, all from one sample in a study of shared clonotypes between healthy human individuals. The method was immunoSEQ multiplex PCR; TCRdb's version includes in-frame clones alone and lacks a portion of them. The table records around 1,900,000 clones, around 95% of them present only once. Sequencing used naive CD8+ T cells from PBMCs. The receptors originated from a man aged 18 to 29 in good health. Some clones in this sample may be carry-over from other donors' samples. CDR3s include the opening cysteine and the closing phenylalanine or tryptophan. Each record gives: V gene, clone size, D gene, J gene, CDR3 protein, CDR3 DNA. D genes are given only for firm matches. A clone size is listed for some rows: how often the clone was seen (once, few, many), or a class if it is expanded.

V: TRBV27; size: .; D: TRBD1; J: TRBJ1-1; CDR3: CASSYRDRDSAEAFF; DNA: TGTGCCAGCAGTTACCGGGACAGGGATAGTGCTGAAGCTTTCTTT
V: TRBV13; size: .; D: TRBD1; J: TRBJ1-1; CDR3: CASSPRQGDGGNPEAFF; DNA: TGTGCCAGCAGCCCCCGACAGGGAGATGGGGGTAACCCTGAAGCTTTCTTT
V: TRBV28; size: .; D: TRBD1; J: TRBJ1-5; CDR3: CASSFSVTGTVASQHF; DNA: TGTGCCAGCAGTTTTTCGGTGACAGGGACCGTCGCGTCCCAGCATTTT
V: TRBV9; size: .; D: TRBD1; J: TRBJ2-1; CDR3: CASSVEVRGKYNEQFF; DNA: TGTGCCAGCAGCGTAGAGGTCAGGGGGAAATACAATGAGCAGTTCTTC
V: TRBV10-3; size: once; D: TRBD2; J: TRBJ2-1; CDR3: CAISEPEKWTSGRTYNEQFF; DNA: TGTGCCATCAGTGAGCCGGAAAAGTGGACTAGCGGGAGAACTTACAATGAGCAGTTCTTC
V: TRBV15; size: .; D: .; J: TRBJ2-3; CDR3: CATSHSDPSTDTQYF; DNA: TGTGCCACCAGCCACTCGGATCCTAGCACAGATACGCAGTATTTT
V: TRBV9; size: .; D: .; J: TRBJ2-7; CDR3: CASSVGGSPIGFEQYF; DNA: TGTGCCAGCAGCGTAGGGGGTAGCCCCATCGGGTTCGAGCAGTACTTC
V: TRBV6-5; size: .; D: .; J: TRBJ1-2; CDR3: CASSYGTFYGYTF; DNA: TGTGCCAGCAGTTATGGGACCTTCTATGGCTACACCTTC
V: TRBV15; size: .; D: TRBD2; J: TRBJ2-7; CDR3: CATSSRRGGVHEQYF; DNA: TGTGCCACCAGCTCCCGGCGTGGGGGGGTTCACGAGCAGTACTTC
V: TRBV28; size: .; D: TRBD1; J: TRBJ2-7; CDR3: CASRRTGTGIYEQYF; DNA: TGTGCCAGCAGACGTACCGGGACAGGGATCTACGAGCAGTACTTC
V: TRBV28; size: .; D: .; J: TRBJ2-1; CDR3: CASSFDNNEQFF; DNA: TGTGCCAGCAGTTTCGACAACAATGAGCAGTTCTTC
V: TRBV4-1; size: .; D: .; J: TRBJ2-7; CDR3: CASSQGLHGLGYEQYF; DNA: TGCGCCAGCAGCCAAGGACTTCACGGGCTGGGGTACGAGCAGTACTTC
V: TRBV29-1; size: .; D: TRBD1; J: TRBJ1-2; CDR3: CSVETGGNYGYTF; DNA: TGCAGCGTTGAGACAGGGGGGAACTATGGCTACACCTTC
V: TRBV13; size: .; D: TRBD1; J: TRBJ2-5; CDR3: CASRPLPGQGDGSQETQYF; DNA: TGTGCCAGCAGGCCGCTCCCAGGACAGGGGGACGGTTCCCAAGAGACCCAGTACTTC
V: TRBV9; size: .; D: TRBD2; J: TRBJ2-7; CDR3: CASSHGTGASGSYEQYF; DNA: TGTGCCAGCAGCCACGGGACAGGAGCTAGCGGGAGCTACGAGCAGTACTTC
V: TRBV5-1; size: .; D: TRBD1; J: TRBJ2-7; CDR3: CASSFTLGQHPAGQYF; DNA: TGCGCCAGCAGCTTTACCTTGGGACAGCACCCAGCTGGGCAGTACTTC
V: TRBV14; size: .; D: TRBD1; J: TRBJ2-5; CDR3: CASNKGQPNIETQYF; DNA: TGTGCCAGCAACAAGGGACAGCCGAACATAGAGACCCAGTACTTC
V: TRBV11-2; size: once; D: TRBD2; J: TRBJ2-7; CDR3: CASRPASGPYEQYF; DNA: TGTGCCAGCAGACCAGCTAGCGGGCCCTACGAGCAGTACTTC
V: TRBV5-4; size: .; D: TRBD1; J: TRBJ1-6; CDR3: CASSLDRGDSPLHF; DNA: TGTGCCAGCAGCCTTGACAGGGGGGATTCACCCCTCCACTTT
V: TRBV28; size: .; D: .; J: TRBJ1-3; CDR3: CASSFGPAILSGNTIYF; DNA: TGTGCCAGCAGTTTTGGGCCCGCTATACTCTCTGGAAACACCATATATTTT
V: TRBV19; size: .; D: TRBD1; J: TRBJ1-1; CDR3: CASSPDRVGTEAFF; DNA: TGTGCCAGTAGTCCCGACAGGGTAGGCACTGAAGCTTTCTTT
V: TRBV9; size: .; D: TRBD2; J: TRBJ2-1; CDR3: CASSAPGGSSYNEQFF; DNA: TGTGCCAGCAGCGCCCCGGGGGGGTCTTCGTACAATGAGCAGTTCTTC